The source of this TCR beta chain is a study of blood T cell repertoires in COVID-19. Study context: Sites in the United States, Italy and Spain provided acute and convalescent COVID-19 samples. The analysed material was cDNA or gDNA that came from T cells, B-cell-depleted T cells, or PBMCs.

In the authors' workflow: From reference gene primer amplification, estimates of nucleated cell counts were derived. The repertoire was sequenced with immunoSEQ multiplex PCR; TCRdb's copy has only in-frame clones and lacks some. V and J calls and clone size come straight from that table; D and trimming were deduced from the DNA. The sample records about 130,000 clones, more than 75% being singletons. Those enrolled in Seattle joined during active infection and were followed longitudinally afterward. The CDR3 sequence is 14 residues long. The germline V gene has CDR1 KGHDR and CDR2 SFDVKD. V was pared by 3 bases and J by 3 bases, with 10 bases between.

The sample was peripheral blood. V and J are TRBV24-1 and TRBJ1-2, with a weak D call TRBD1 (5 bases). The receptor comes from a woman in her 70s with COVID-19, enrolled during active disease. CDR3 DNA: TGTGCCACCAGTGATGATGCACAGGACTATGGCTACACCTTC. Translation gives CATSDDAQDYGYTF.